The 3 T cell receptor beta chains below were found in one sample sequenced in a study of beta chain features in type 1 diabetes. For these TCRs, the target antigens are not known. Study-wide results and caveats: TCRB CDR3s were moderately but significantly shorter in Type 1 diabetes patients in all four CD4+ subsets.

Expressed TCRB transcripts were sequenced because the entire RNA isolate underwent reverse transcription. Repertoires were generated with immunoSEQ multiplex PCR, while TCRdb's copy carries only in-frame clones and drops some. The sample has roughly 50,000 clones, roughly 50% seen once. Source material: Tregs from blood. The source of these receptors is a woman aged 35 to 49 with type 1 diabetes.

This clone showed up just once. V and J are TRBV5-4 and TRBJ2-5; TRBD2 matches 13 bases. The V gene end was trimmed by 4 bases and the J gene end by 5 bases; junction bases not matched to a gene: 8. The germline CDR1 and CDR2 sequences are SGHNT and YYREEE (reference sequence). The CDR3 loop spans 16 amino acids. CDR3 coding DNA: TGTGCCAGCAGCCCTCTTCCGACTAGCGGGGGGGAGACCCAGTACTTC. It codes for CASSPLPTSGGETQYF.

The chain couples TRBV5-1 to TRBJ2-1, with 12 bases matching TRBD2. This CDR3 is 15 amino acids long. The ends lost 2 bases at V and 9 bases at J; junction bases unmatched: 6. Per germline, CDR1 SGHRS and CDR2 YFSETQ. The CDR3 DNA reads TGCGCCAGCAGCTTCGACGGGACTAGCGGGTTTGAGCAGTTCTTC. Protein: CASSFDGTSGFEQFF.

This clone was recorded a few times. The CDR3 loop is CASSLRRGSSYNEQFF. In DNA form, the CDR3 reads TGTGCCAGCAGCTTAAGGCGCGGGAGCTCCTACAATGAGCAGTTCTTC. The chain employs TRBV7-2 and TRBJ2-1; 7 bases line up with TRBD2. Per the germline V gene, CDR1 is SGHTA and CDR2 is FQGNSA. The CDR3 runs 16 residues. V lost 2 bases and J lost 0; bases outside the gene matches: 4.